Listed below are T cell receptor beta chains from one sample, sequenced in a study of coeliac disease. Sequenced by immunoSEQ multiplex PCR; TCRdb stores in-frame clones only, minus some. The sample has about 4,200 clones; about 70% are singletons. The sequenced material came from intraepithelial lymphocytes from the gut. The receptor set was obtained from a young woman with active celiac disease. Each CDR3 is given with its conserved first and last residue. Fields, in order: CDR3 protein, CDR3 DNA, V gene, clone size, D gene, J gene. D genes are given only for firm matches. Rows may omit the clone size; those that give it use once, few, many or a size class.

cdr3_aa: CASSTGRDIEAFF
cdr3_nt: TGTGCCAGCAGCACTGGACGGGACATAGAAGCTTTCTTT
v_call: TRBV5-6
clone_size: NA
d_call: NA
j_call: TRBJ1-1

cdr3_aa: CASSTKGQGGRTQYF
cdr3_nt: TGTGCCAGCAGTACAAAGGGACAGGGGGGCCGGACCCAGTACTTC
v_call: TRBV28
clone_size: NA
d_call: TRBD1
j_call: TRBJ2-5

cdr3_aa: CASSYWTSGSTFGEWEQFF
cdr3_nt: TGTGCCAGCAGTTATTGGACTAGCGGGAGCACGTTTGGAGAATGGGAGCAGTTCTTC
v_call: TRBV6-7
clone_size: NA
d_call: TRBD2
j_call: TRBJ2-1

cdr3_aa: CASSVLAGTDTQYF
cdr3_nt: TGTGCCAGCAGTGTACTAGCGGGCACAGATACGCAGTATTTT
v_call: TRBV2
clone_size: few
d_call: TRBD2
j_call: TRBJ2-3

cdr3_aa: CASSFFGAGARDTQYF
cdr3_nt: TGTGCCAGCAGCTTCTTCGGAGCGGGGGCCCGAGATACGCAGTATTTT
v_call: TRBV7-3
clone_size: NA
d_call: TRBD2
j_call: TRBJ2-3

cdr3_aa: CASSTLQGYEQYF
cdr3_nt: TGCGCCAGCAGCACTTTACAGGGCTACGAGCAGTACTTC
v_call: TRBV4-3
clone_size: NA
d_call: NA
j_call: TRBJ2-7

cdr3_aa: CASSEEGRSKNIQYF
cdr3_nt: TGTGCCAGCTCAGAGGAGGGCAGGAGCAAAAACATTCAGTACTTC
v_call: TRBV9
clone_size: NA
d_call: NA
j_call: TRBJ2-4

cdr3_aa: CASSQVPNSNQPQHF
cdr3_nt: TGTGCCAGCAGCCAAGTCCCCAATAGCAATCAGCCCCAGCATTTT
v_call: TRBV4-2
clone_size: NA
d_call: NA
j_call: TRBJ1-5

cdr3_aa: CASSSPGQGQNIQYF
cdr3_nt: TGTGCCAGCAGTTCCCCGGGACAGGGACAAAACATTCAGTACTTC
v_call: TRBV27
clone_size: NA
d_call: TRBD1
j_call: TRBJ2-4

cdr3_aa: CAWSVLAGSTDTQYF
cdr3_nt: TGTGCCTGGAGTGTTCTAGCGGGGTCCACAGATACGCAGTATTTT
v_call: TRBV30
clone_size: NA
d_call: TRBD2
j_call: TRBJ2-3

cdr3_aa: CASSPNPGIGETQYF
cdr3_nt: TGTGCCAGCAGCCCGAACCCGGGGATAGGGGAGACCCAGTACTTC
v_call: TRBV7-7
clone_size: NA
d_call: NA
j_call: TRBJ2-5